Listed below are T cell receptor beta chains from one sample, sequenced in a study of cytomegalovirus exposure and HLA in healthy donors. Clones were read by immunoSEQ multiplex PCR, and TCRdb kept only the in-frame ones, dropping some. The repertoire holds fewer than 200,000 clones, with 85% as singletons. The sequencing sample was made of PBMCs. Receptors were obtained from a man aged 18 to 35 in good health and CMV-seropositive. The CDR3 runs from the conserved cysteine through the conserved F or W. D genes are given only for firm matches. Part of the rows lack a size; the others show once, few, many or a class for expanded clones.

size: .
D: .
J: TRBJ2-7
V: TRBV7-9
DNA: TGTGCCAGCAGCTCGGTGTACGAGCAGTACTTC
CDR3: CASSSVYEQYF

size: .
D: TRBD1
J: TRBJ1-3
V: TRBV4-1
DNA: TGCGCCAGCAGCTCACAGGGGGCCGGAAACACCATATATTTT
CDR3: CASSSQGAGNTIYF

size: .
D: .
J: TRBJ2-5
V: TRBV28
DNA: TGTGCCAGCAGTCGTCAAGAGACCCAGTACTTC
CDR3: CASSRQETQYF

size: .
D: TRBD1
J: TRBJ1-5
V: TRBV6-5
DNA: TGTGCCAGCAGTTACAGACAGGGGGGACAGCCCCAGCATTTT
CDR3: CASSYRQGGQPQHF

size: .
D: TRBD1
J: TRBJ2-7
V: TRBV2
DNA: TGTGCCAGCAGTCGTACCGGGACAGGGCCCTACGAGCAGTACTTC
CDR3: CASSRTGTGPYEQYF

size: .
D: .
J: TRBJ1-5
V: TRBV19
DNA: TGTGCCAGTACCGAAGAAAGAGGCCAAGAGAATCAGCCCCAGCATTTT
CDR3: CASTEERGQENQPQHF

size: .
D: .
J: TRBJ1-4
V: TRBV15
DNA: TGTGCCACCAGCAGAGATCTCCGGGGTCCTAATGAAAAACTGTTTTTT
CDR3: CATSRDLRGPNEKLFF

size: .
D: TRBD2
J: TRBJ2-1
V: TRBV18
DNA: TGTGCCAGCTCACCCCCTGGACTAGCGGGAGGCCTCTACAATGAGCAGTTCTTC
CDR3: CASSPPGLAGGLYNEQFF

size: once
D: TRBD2
J: TRBJ2-3
V: TRBV6-4
DNA: TGTGCCAGCAGTGACGAGGCGGGGGGGCAAGATACGCAGTATTTT
CDR3: CASSDEAGGQDTQYF

size: few
D: .
J: TRBJ1-1
V: TRBV6-5
DNA: TGTGCCAGCAGTTACACCCCCGGGGTCTCCACTGAAGCTTTCTTT
CDR3: CASSYTPGVSTEAFF

size: .
D: TRBD1
J: TRBJ1-3
V: TRBV28
DNA: TGTGCCAGCAGTTTAGGCTTTTTACAGGGGAGTTCTGGAAACACCATATATTTT
CDR3: CASSLGFLQGSSGNTIYF

size: .
D: TRBD2
J: TRBJ2-3
V: TRBV30
DNA: TGTGCCTGGGGGGCGGGAGTCACGCAGTATTTT
CDR3: CAWGAGVTQYF

size: .
D: .
J: TRBJ2-5
V: TRBV6-5
DNA: TGTGCCAGCAGTTACGATCCGCAGCAGGGCCAAGAGACCCAGTACTTC
CDR3: CASSYDPQQGQETQYF

size: few
D: .
J: TRBJ1-2
V: TRBV6-1
DNA: TGTGCCAGCAGTACGTACTTCTACACCTTC
CDR3: CASSTYFYTF

size: .
D: TRBD1
J: TRBJ1-6
V: TRBV28
DNA: TGTGCCAGCAGCCCCGACAGGGGAACGTCCTATAATTCACCCCTCCACTTT
CDR3: CASSPDRGTSYNSPLHF

size: .
D: TRBD2
J: TRBJ2-3
V: TRBV2
DNA: TGTGCCAGCAGGGCTAGCGGGAGGGCCGCCGGCACAGATACGCAGTATTTT
CDR3: CASRASGRAAGTDTQYF

size: .
D: .
J: TRBJ1-5
V: TRBV2
DNA: TGTGCCAGCTCGATCATAGGGGCCCATCAGCCCCAGCATTTT
CDR3: CASSIIGAHQPQHF

size: .
D: TRBD2
J: TRBJ2-1
V: TRBV28
DNA: TGTGCCACCCTCGGACTAGCTAATGAGCAGTTCTTC
CDR3: CATLGLANEQFF

size: .
D: .
J: TRBJ1-6
V: TRBV27
DNA: TGTGCCAGCAGTTTCCTTCCTCCCGAGGCCCTCCACTTT
CDR3: CASSFLPPEALHF

size: .
D: TRBD2
J: TRBJ2-3
V: TRBV6-5
DNA: TGTGCCAGCAGTTATGGACTAGCGGGGGGGCAGGATACGCAGTATTTT
CDR3: CASSYGLAGGQDTQYF

size: .
D: .
J: TRBJ2-1
V: TRBV6-1
DNA: TGTGCCATCGGAGGACTATCCTACTACAATGAGCAGTTCTTC
CDR3: CAIGGLSYYNEQFF

size: .
D: TRBD1
J: TRBJ2-2
V: TRBV4-1
DNA: TGCGCCAGCAGCCAATTCCCAATTGGACAGGGCGGCGGGGAGCTGTTTTTT
CDR3: CASSQFPIGQGGGELFF

size: .
D: TRBD2
J: TRBJ2-1
V: TRBV4-2
DNA: TGTGCCAGCAGCGCGCGACTAGCGGACTCCTACAATGAGCAGTTCTTC
CDR3: CASSARLADSYNEQFF

size: .
D: .
J: TRBJ2-7
V: TRBV7-9
DNA: TGTGCCAGCAGCCCACTAGGGAGCTACGAGCAGTACTTC
CDR3: CASSPLGSYEQYF

size: few
D: TRBD1
J: TRBJ2-5
V: TRBV6-6
DNA: TGTGCCAGCAGGGGACAGGGATTAGGGACCCAGTACTTC
CDR3: CASRGQGLGTQYF

size: .
D: .
J: TRBJ1-2
V: TRBV5-1
DNA: TGCGCCAGCAGCTTGGGACAGAGCCGCTATGGCTACACCTTC
CDR3: CASSLGQSRYGYTF

size: .
D: .
J: TRBJ2-5
V: TRBV5-4
DNA: TGTGCCAGCAGCGGGGGGGGCTCGGAGACCCAGTACTTC
CDR3: CASSGGGSETQYF

size: .
D: TRBD1
J: TRBJ2-1
V: TRBV5-1
DNA: TGCGCCAGCAGCTTGATAGGACAGGGGACCAATGAGCAGTTCTTC
CDR3: CASSLIGQGTNEQFF

size: .
D: .
J: TRBJ1-2
V: TRBV6-6
DNA: TGTGCCAGCAGTTATCCAGTTCTCTATGGCTACACCTTC
CDR3: CASSYPVLYGYTF

size: .
D: TRBD1
J: TRBJ1-6
V: TRBV5-6
DNA: TGTGCCAGCAGCATACTAGACAGGGGGTCCTATAATTCACCCCTCCACTTT
CDR3: CASSILDRGSYNSPLHF

size: few
D: TRBD1
J: TRBJ1-1
V: TRBV30
DNA: TGTGCCTGGGATACCGGGACAGCTGAAGCTTTCTTT
CDR3: CAWDTGTAEAFF